This T cell receptor beta chain comes out of a study of T cell clonality in common variable immunodeficiency (dated by TCRdb to about 2015). Note on this clone: Its antigen has not been determined. The CDR3 extends 3 residues past the end of the read, so its final part is completed from the germline J gene.

CDR1 LNHDA and CDR2 SQIVND were looked up in the germline V gene (reference sequence). The CDR3 sequence holds 11 residues, the cysteine and phenylalanine included. The DNA shown is the part of the CDR3 that was read: 24 bases, in frame from base 1. The V end loses 6 bases and the J end loses 7 bases, and a stretch of 9 bases separates them. CVID samples and control samples contributed equivalent amounts of genomic DNA as sequencing input. For every sample, a 60 bp segment covering the rearranged TCRbeta CDR3 region was amplified and then sequenced. The immunoSEQ assay, a bias-corrected multiplex PCR with high-throughput sequencing, was employed for TCRbeta amplification. Under the source paper's analysis protocol: Each unique nucleotide sequence was treated as a clone and annotated with V, D and J genes, copy number and frequency. Sequences were labeled productive if in frame, and non-productive if out of frame or containing stop codons. As previously described, clonality was computed from Shannon's entropy. Mean CDR3 Kyte-Doolittle hydropathy was derived from the predicted amino acid sequences of productive clones. The R hclust function was used to hierarchically cluster scaled V gene usage with Manhattan distance and complete linkage. To assess clone sharing by CDR3 amino acid sequence, 12 repertoires per group were resampled over 100 rounds. The repertoires were searched for 55 to 75 published EBV-specific and 200 to 300 published CMV-specific TCRbeta sequences. A couple of CVID samples yielding fewer than 10,000 sequences were excluded from analysis, leaving a few dozen CVID repertoires. Entries here come from immuneACCESS through TCRdb and include only in-frame sequences with V and J called. Some clones fail to appear in such tables; in the studies checked, an unresolved V gene covers under half of the shortfall, and the cause of the remainder is unknown. That table furnishes V, J and clone size, whereas the DNA furnished D and trimming. For this sample, almost 20,000 clones are listed, none of them singletons. Under 3% of the sample goes to the ten largest clones.

Standard criteria were used to diagnose CVID, namely serum IgG, IgA and/or IgM reduced below the normal range together with specific antibody deficiency. A total of 44 subjects (approximately 15 female and 29 male; age range about 9 to 65 years, mean age about 40) were included in the CVID group. Both CVID patients and healthy controls were predominantly of Caucasian heritage. Replacement immunoglobulin therapy had been administered to all CVID subjects for at least one year at the time of study participation. When blood was collected, none of the CVID subjects were ill or on immunomodulatory or immunosuppressive medication. From each donor, about 4.5 to 8.5 ml of heparinized peripheral whole blood was collected. Genomic DNA from adults with common variable immune deficiency (CVID) and from healthy adult controls was used to sequence TCRbeta CDR3 repertoires. To isolate peripheral blood mononuclear cells, diluted blood was subjected to density centrifugation over Hypaque 1077 or Ficoll-Paque. Unsorted mononuclear cells served as the source of genomic DNA, which was extracted either by Qiagen column purification or by a centrifugation-based method.

What the research found in general, with its limitations: Increased TCRbeta clonality was found in CVID subjects compared with healthy controls (t-test p = 0.018), with the increase being most characteristic of about a third of subjects. Even though DNA input was the same, control samples had an average of around 78,000 unique sequences each, compared with approximately 30,000 in CVID samples. Healthy controls shared more TCRbeta clones with each other than CVID subjects shared among themselves (p < 0.0001). Correlations between repertoire features and clinical complications were limited by patient heterogeneity within the CVID cohort. Fewer deletions and N-nucleotide insertions were reportedly observed in CVID TCRbeta sequences, and highly modified clones with 13 or more V deletions were reportedly absent from CVID TCRbeta sequences. According to the authors, figuring out what caused the increased clonality in CVID would require sequencing the repertoires of T cell subpopulations.

The source material was peripheral blood mononuclear cells. The V and J genes are TRBV19 and TRBJ1-2, with the D gene call left open. The clonotype originates from a human donor with common variable immunodeficiency. CDR3 reads: CASRTVAGYTF. Partial CDR3 DNA: TGTGCCAGTAGAACCGTAGCTGGC. With the rest looked up from the reference TRBV19 and TRBJ1-2 genes rather than sequenced, the full variable domain is DGGITQSPKYLFRKEGQNVTLSCEQNLNHDAMYWYRQDPGQGLRLIYYSQIVNDFQKGDIAEGYSVSREKKESFPLTVTSAQKNPTAFYLCASRTVAGYTFGSGTRLTVV.